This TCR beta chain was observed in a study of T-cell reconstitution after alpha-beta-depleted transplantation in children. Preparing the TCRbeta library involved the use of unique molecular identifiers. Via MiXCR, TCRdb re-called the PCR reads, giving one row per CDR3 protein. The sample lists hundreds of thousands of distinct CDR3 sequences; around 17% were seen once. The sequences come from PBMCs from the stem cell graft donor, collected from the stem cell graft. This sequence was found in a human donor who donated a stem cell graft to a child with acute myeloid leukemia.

The CDR3 bases are TGCGCCAGCAGCCGGTGGGATTCTCAGCCCCAGCATTTT. It codes for CASSRWDSQPQHF. This chain uses TRBV4-1 with TRBJ1-5; no firm D call. With 4 bases removed from V and 6 bases from J, the gap between germline ends came to 10 bases. The CDR3 runs 13 residues. Germline V gene lookup returns CDR1 MGHRA and CDR2 YSYEKL.